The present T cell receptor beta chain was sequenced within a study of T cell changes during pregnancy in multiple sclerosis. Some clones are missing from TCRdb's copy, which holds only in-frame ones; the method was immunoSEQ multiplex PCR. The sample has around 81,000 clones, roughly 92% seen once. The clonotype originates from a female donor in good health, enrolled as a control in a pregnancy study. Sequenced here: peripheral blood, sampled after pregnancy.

CDR3 in DNA: TGTGCCAGCAGGGGACCGGGACAACATTCCTACGAGCAGTACTTC. Encoded protein: CASRGPGQHSYEQYF. The chain links TRBV28 to TRBJ2-7; perhaps TRBD1 as D (6 bases). This CDR3 has 15 residues. Germline V gene lookup returns CDR1 MDHEN and CDR2 SYDVKM. V lost 6 bases and J lost 1, with 16 bases in between.